This is a list of T cell receptor beta chains from one sample in a study of blood T cell repertoires in COVID-19. Clones were sequenced by immunoSEQ multiplex PCR, and TCRdb holds only the in-frame ones, with some missing. The repertoire includes approximately 25,000 clones, around 79% of them detected once, and 6.5% sits in the top ten. The sequenced sample was peripheral blood. The source of these receptors is a man aged 50-60 years with COVID-19, enrolled during active disease. Both conserved end residues are part of each CDR3. The D gene is left open where the match is weak. Clone size appears in some rows only: once, few, many, or a class for an expanded clone.

J,size,D,V,length,CDR3,DNA
TRBJ2-7,-,TRBD1,TRBV6-6,15,CASSSPTTGGGEQYF,TGTGCCAGCAGTTCACCCACAACAGGGGGCGGCGAGCAGTACTTC
TRBJ1-5,-,-,TRBV6-4,16,CASSEMGASGNQPQHF,TGTGCCAGCAGTGAGATGGGGGCCTCGGGCAATCAGCCCCAGCATTTT
TRBJ1-3,once,TRBD1,TRBV2,16,CASTLTGGSSGNTIYF,TGTGCCAGCACCTTGACAGGGGGTAGCTCTGGAAACACCATATATTTT
TRBJ1-5,-,TRBD1,TRBV6-5,14,CASTPGQGNQPQHF,TGTGCCAGCACCCCGGGACAGGGGAATCAGCCCCAGCATTTT
TRBJ2-3,few,TRBD2,TRBV3-1/TRBV3-2,16,CASSLHLAGVSDTQYF,TGTGCCAGCAGCCTCCATCTAGCGGGGGTGTCAGATACGCAGTATTTT
TRBJ2-3,-,TRBD2,TRBV4-1,15,CASSPVGGRTDTQYF,TGCGCCAGCAGCCCGGTGGGGGGGAGGACAGATACGCAGTATTTT
TRBJ1-5,few,-,TRBV29-1,15,CSVVRVRYSNQPQHF,TGCAGCGTTGTTCGGGTACGGTATAGCAATCAGCCCCAGCATTTT
TRBJ2-7,-,-,TRBV21-1,12,CASAGSSYEQYF,TGTGCCAGCGCCGGGAGCTCCTACGAGCAGTACTTC
TRBJ1-5,-,-,TRBV5-5,15,CASSLVNRDNQPQHF,TGTGCCAGCAGCTTGGTGAACAGGGACAATCAGCCCCAGCATTTT
TRBJ2-2,once,-,TRBV7-6,16,CASSRHRQANTGELFF,TGTGCCAGCAGCCGACACCGACAGGCGAACACCGGGGAGCTGTTTTTT
TRBJ2-4,-,TRBD2,TRBV3-1/TRBV3-2,15,CASSRGGRLGGIQYF,TGTGCCAGCAGTCGTGGCGGGAGGCTGGGCGGCATTCAGTACTTC
TRBJ2-3,-,TRBD2,TRBV11-2,16,CASSSRLAGVQDTQYF,TGTGCCAGCAGCTCAAGACTAGCGGGAGTTCAAGATACGCAGTATTTT
TRBJ1-6,-,TRBD1,TRBV6-5,15,CASSIGTAYNSPLHF,TGTGCCAGCTCTATCGGGACAGCCTATAATTCACCCCTCCACTTT